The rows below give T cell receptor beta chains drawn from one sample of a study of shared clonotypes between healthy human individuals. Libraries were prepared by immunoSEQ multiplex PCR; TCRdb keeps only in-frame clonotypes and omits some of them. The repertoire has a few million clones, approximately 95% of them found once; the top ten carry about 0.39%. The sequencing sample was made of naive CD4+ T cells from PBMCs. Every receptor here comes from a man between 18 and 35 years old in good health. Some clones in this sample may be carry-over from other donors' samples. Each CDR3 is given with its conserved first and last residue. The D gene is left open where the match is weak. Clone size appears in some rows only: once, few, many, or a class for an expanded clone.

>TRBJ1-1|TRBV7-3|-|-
CASSATARSEAFF
TGTGCCAGCAGCGCCACAGCCAGGTCTGAAGCTTTCTTT
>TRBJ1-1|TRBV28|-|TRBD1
CASTRTGTGPNTEAFF
TGTGCCAGCACCCGGACCGGGACAGGGCCCAACACTGAAGCTTTCTTT
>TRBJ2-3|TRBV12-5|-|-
CASGFGDSTDTQYF
TGTGCTAGTGGTTTCGGGGACAGCACAGATACGCAGTATTTT
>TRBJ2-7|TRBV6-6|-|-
CASTGANTLSYEQYF
TGTGCCAGCACGGGCGCAAACACACTCTCCTACGAGCAGTACTTC
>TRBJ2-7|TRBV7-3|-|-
CASSPSRGSGVYEQYF
TGTGCCAGCAGCCCGTCGAGGGGTAGCGGAGTCTACGAGCAGTACTTC
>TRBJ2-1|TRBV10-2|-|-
CASGTGNEQFF
TGCGCCAGCGGCACTGGGAACGAGCAGTTCTTC
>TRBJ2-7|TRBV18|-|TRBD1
CASSDRDRRATYEQYF
TGTGCCAGCTCCGACCGGGACAGGAGGGCGACCTACGAGCAGTACTTC
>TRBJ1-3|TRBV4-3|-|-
CASSQVGRADSGNTIYF
TGCGCCAGCAGCCAAGTAGGTAGGGCGGACTCTGGAAACACCATATATTTT
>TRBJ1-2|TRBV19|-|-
CASSIDPGSGYTF
TGTGCCAGTAGTATAGATCCAGGGAGTGGCTACACCTTC
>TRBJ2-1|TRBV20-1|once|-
CSASSFEQFF
TGCAGTGCTAGTAGTTTCGAGCAGTTCTTC
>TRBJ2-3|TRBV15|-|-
CATSRLQGPGRDTQYF
TGTGCCACCAGCCGCCTACAGGGTCCCGGGAGGGATACGCAGTATTTT
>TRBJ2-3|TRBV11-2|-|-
CASSLTLSWLEADTQYF
TGTGCCAGCAGCTTAACGCTTTCTTGGCTGGAGGCAGATACGCAGTATTTT
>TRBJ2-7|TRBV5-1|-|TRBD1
CASSPRQGIEQYF
TGCGCCAGCAGCCCAAGACAGGGGATCGAGCAGTACTTC
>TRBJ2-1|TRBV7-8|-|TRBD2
CASSLRLAVVNEQFF
TGTGCCAGCAGCTTACGACTAGCGGTAGTCAATGAGCAGTTCTTC
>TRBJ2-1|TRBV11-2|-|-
CASSTGGGLNNEQFF
TGTGCCAGCAGCACAGGAGGGGGCCTAAACAATGAGCAGTTCTTC
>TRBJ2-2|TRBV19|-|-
CASREDYPANTGELFF
TGTGCCAGTAGGGAGGACTACCCAGCGAACACCGGGGAGCTGTTTTTT
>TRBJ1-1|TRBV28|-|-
CASSIHAKMNTEAFF
TGTGCCAGCAGCATACATGCGAAGATGAACACTGAAGCTTTCTTT
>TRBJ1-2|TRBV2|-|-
CASSDSPGYRDGYTF
TGTGCCAGCAGTGACTCCCCAGGGTATCGCGATGGCTACACCTTC
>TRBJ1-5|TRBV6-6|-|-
CASSSGYQPQHF
TGTGCCAGCAGTTCCGGTTACCAGCCCCAGCATTTT
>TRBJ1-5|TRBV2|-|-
CASSEGRAAQPQHF
TGTGCCAGCAGTGAAGGCAGGGCTGCTCAGCCCCAGCATTTT
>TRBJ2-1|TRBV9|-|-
CASSVRIDVEQFF
TGTGCCAGCAGCGTAAGAATCGACGTTGAGCAGTTCTTC
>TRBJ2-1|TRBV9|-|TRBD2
CASSVGTAGGRWEQFF
TGTGCCAGCAGCGTAGGCACTGCGGGAGGTAGGTGGGAGCAGTTCTTC
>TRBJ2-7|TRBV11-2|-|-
CASTIYTASYEQYF
TGTGCCAGCACCATTTATACCGCCTCCTACGAGCAGTACTTC
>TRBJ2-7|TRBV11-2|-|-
CASSPWSRPPYEQYF
TGTGCCAGCAGCCCCTGGTCAAGGCCTCCCTACGAGCAGTACTTC
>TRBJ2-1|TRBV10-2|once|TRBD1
CASRQGARKYNEQFF
TGCGCCAGCCGACAGGGGGCACGAAAATACAATGAGCAGTTCTTC
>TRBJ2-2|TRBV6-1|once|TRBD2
CASSEHSGSYFRELFF
TGTGCCAGCAGTGAACATAGCGGGAGTTATTTCAGGGAGCTGTTTTTT
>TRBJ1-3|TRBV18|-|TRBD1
CASSLVRGPGNTIYF
TGTGCCAGCTCACTCGTCAGGGGGCCTGGAAACACCATATATTTT
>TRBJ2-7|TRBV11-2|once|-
CASSLRRGSSGNTPYEQYF
TGTGCCAGCAGCTTAAGGCGCGGATCGTCGGGTAATACTCCCTACGAGCAGTACTTC
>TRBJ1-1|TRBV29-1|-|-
CSVPQGQGGVGAFF
TGCAGCGTCCCCCAGGGGCAGGGTGGAGTTGGAGCTTTCTTT
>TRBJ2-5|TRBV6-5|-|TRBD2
CASRNSGNQRETQYF
TGTGCCAGCAGGAATAGCGGGAACCAGCGAGAGACCCAGTACTTC
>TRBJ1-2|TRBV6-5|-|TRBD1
CASSPQGAGYTF
TGTGCCAGCAGTCCCCAGGGGGCGGGGTACACCTTC
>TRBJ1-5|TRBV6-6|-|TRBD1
CASSSRDRQSWPQHF
TGTGCCAGCAGTTCCAGGGACAGGCAATCATGGCCCCAGCATTTT
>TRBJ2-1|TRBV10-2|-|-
CASSESYGALGKQFF
TGCGCCAGCAGTGAGTCGTACGGGGCCTTGGGTAAGCAGTTCTTC